This TCR beta chain originates from a study of blood T cell repertoires in COVID-19 (dated by TCRdb to the early 2020s). Describing the broader study: Samples covering the acute and convalescent phases of COVID-19 were provided by collaborators in the United States, Italy and Spain. A freely available public database, intended as a resource for researchers studying the immune response to SARS-CoV-2, is where the repertoires were released. The prospective study material was composed of cDNA or gDNA derived from T cells, B-cell-depleted T cells, or PBMCs. Where HLA class I and class II types were available, the types were taken from metadata supplied by the sample provider, not from assay-based typing. Deeply sampled blood TCRbeta repertoires from subjects exposed to, actively infected with, or recovered from COVID-19 were included in the dataset. Samples were obtained from the ongoing ImmuneRACE study (first 160 participants) and from 950 to 1,500 subjects provided by 6 global collaborators. The sample metadata nearly always contained a de-identified subject ID, COVID-19 status, age in years and sex.

The immunoSEQ Assay, a bias-controlled multiplex PCR, was used to amplify TCRbeta CDR3 regions from genomic DNA. Regarding the original processing steps: Nucleated cell counts per sample were estimated from amplification of reference gene primers within the assay. To quantify the absolute abundance of each unique TCRbeta CDR3 rearrangement, sequence reads were collapsed and filtered. For each sample, productive Simpson clonality was calculated as the square root of Simpson's diversity index across productive rearrangements. The clones in this table, taken by TCRdb from immuneACCESS, are in-frame only. Not every clone is retained; where verified, under half of the shortfall comes from an unresolved V gene, and the cause of the rest is unknown. The V and J calls and clone size are taken from that table; D and trimming were inferred from the DNA. The sample records about 150,000 clones, approximately 86% of which are singletons. The ten largest clones capture about 3.5% of the sample.

Each collaborating institution followed its own protocols to collect whole blood in K2EDTA tubes. For TCRbeta analysis, collaborators shipped samples in one of three forms: frozen whole blood, isolated PBMCs, or DNA extracted from either of those sample types. CDR3 length: 15 amino acids, cysteine to phenylalanine. Of all the DNA, just the CDR3 is kept, 45 bases in frame from base 1. The germline V gene (reference sequence) gives CDR1 as MNHEY and CDR2 as SMNVEV. From V the trimming removes 6 bases and from J it removes 0 bases, while the gene matches leave 7 bases of the junction unaccounted for. The paper as a whole reports these results and caveats: Clinical and demographic metadata were provided uncurated, with the amount varying by source and participant.

With respect to this clone: No antigen is known for it. No base-level quality is on record; no much larger clone is a single base apart.

The clonotype originates from a man between 65 and 85 years old with acute or convalescent COVID-19. Input material: peripheral blood. The chain employs TRBV27 and TRBJ2-5, and 7 bases in between align with TRBD1. The DNA sequence is as follows: TGTGCCAGCAGAAATACACAGGGGTACCAAGAGACCCAGTACTTC. This encodes CASRNTQGYQETQYF.